These 5 T cell receptor beta chains originate from one sample sequenced in a study of blood T cell repertoires in COVID-19. The data were produced by immunoSEQ multiplex PCR, yet TCRdb's version contains in-frame clones alone and is incomplete. The table lists about 210,000 clones, 70% to 85% of them singletons. The sample taken for sequencing was peripheral blood. Receptors were obtained from a woman older than 75 with COVID-19, enrolled during active disease.

This chain uses TRBV5-8 with TRBJ1-3, with D tentatively TRBD1 (5 bases). This CDR3 spans 17 amino acids. CDR1 and CDR2 (germline): SGHTS, YDEGEE. V lost 6 bases, J lost 0 bases, and 19 bases lay in between. The CDR3 is CASNPRFGGNSGNTIYF. The CDR3 region has the DNA TGTGCCAGCAACCCACGGTTCGGGGGGAACTCTGGAAACACCATATATTTT.

The chain uses TRBV3-1 (or the pseudogene TRBV3-2) and TRBJ2-7; TRBD2 matches 12 bases. Germline CDR1 LGHDT, CDR2 YNNKEL (reference sequence). The CDR3 sequence is 16 residues long. With V trimmed by 4 bases and J by 6 bases, 10 bases remained unmatched. CDR3 protein: CASSRLAGASLSEQYF. CDR3 nucleotides: TGTGCCAGCAGCCGACTAGCGGGGGCCTCCTTAAGCGAGCAGTACTTC.

The chain links TRBV2 to TRBJ2-6; 9 nucleotides line up with TRBD1. CDR1 is SNHLY and CDR2 is FYNNEI in the germline V gene. The CDR3 extends over 16 amino acids. The trim removed 4 bases at V and 4 bases at J, leaving 5 bases unmatched. CDR3 DNA: TGTGCCAGCAGTGTGACAGGGGGAGTCGGGGCCAACGTCCTGACTTTC. Its protein product is CASSVTGGVGANVLTF. The complete variable domain, with remaining parts taken from reference TRBV2 and TRBJ2-6, reads EPEVTQTPSHQVTQMGQEVILRCVPISNHLYFYWYRQILGQKVEFLVSFYNNEISEKSEIFDDQFSVERPDGSNFTLKIRSTKLEDSAMYFCASSVTGGVGANVLTFGAGSRLTVL.

V and J are TRBV27 and TRBJ1-5; 11 nucleotides line up with TRBD1. Germline loops: CDR1 MNHEY, CDR2 SMNVEV (reference sequence). Germline trimming cut 3 bases from V and 6 bases from J; bases unmatched to any gene: 7. The CDR3 totals 16 residues. The CDR3 loop is CASSFSGQGGVQPQHF. The CDR3 bases are TGTGCCAGCAGTTTCTCGGGACAGGGGGGTGTTCAGCCCCAGCATTTT.

The chain carries TRBV5-1 and TRBJ1-1; 11 nucleotides align to TRBD1. This CDR3 contains 17 residues. Trimming took 0 bases from V and 5 from J; bases not matched to a gene: 9. Germline CDR1 reads SGHRS; CDR2 reads YFSETQ. CDR3 sequence (DNA): TGCGCCAGCAGCTTGGCCCTGGCCGGGACAGGGGGGACTGAAGCTTTCTTT. Amino acid sequence: CASSLALAGTGGTEAFF. Drawing the rest from reference TRBV5-1 and TRBJ1-1, the complete variable domain is KAGVTQTPRYLIKTRGQQVTLSCSPISGHRSVSWYQQTPGQGLQFLFEYFSETQRNKGNFPGRFSGRQFSNSRSEMNVSTLELGDSALYLCASSLALAGTGGTEAFFGQGTRLTVV.